The rows below give T cell receptor beta chains drawn from one sample of a study of CD8+CD57+ T cells in acquired aplastic anemia. TCRdb re-derived calls from the reads in MiXCR, one entry per CDR3 protein. Of hundreds of thousands of distinct CDR3 sequences in the sample, approximately 33% were seen once. Sequenced input: sorted CD4+, CD8+, or CD8+CD57+ T cells (not recorded which) from PBMCs. The receptor set was obtained from a human donor with aplastic anemia. CDR3s include the opening cysteine and the closing phenylalanine or tryptophan. A D gene is named only where the DNA matches it firmly. Only part of the rows carry a size: once, few, many, or a class if the clone is expanded.

J gene,V gene,clone size,D gene,CDR3 DNA,CDR3 protein
TRBJ2-6,TRBV2,many,TRBD1,TGTGCCAGTAAAGACAGGGGAGCTGGGGCCAACGTCCTGACTTTC,CASKDRGAGANVLTF
TRBJ2-3,TRBV10-1,-,TRBD2,TGCGCCAGCGGCAGCGGGAGGGCAGGAGATACGCAGTATTTT,CASGSGRAGDTQYF
TRBJ1-5,TRBV11-2,many,TRBD1,TGTGCCAGCAGCACTGGGACAGTCTATAGCAATCAGCCCCAGCATTTT,CASSTGTVYSNQPQHF
TRBJ2-5,TRBV20-1,few,TRBD2,TGCAGTGCTTCGAGCGGGAGTGGCCAAGAGACCCAGTACTTC,CSASSGSGQETQYF
TRBJ1-1,TRBV20-1,-,-,TGCAGTGCTAGTCGTGCTGAAGCTTTCTTT,CSASRAEAFF
TRBJ1-3,TRBV25-1,many,-,TGTGCCAGCAGTGATCCGACCTCATCTTGGGACACCATATATTTT,CASSDPTSSWDTIYF
TRBJ2-7,TRBV2,many,-,TGTGCCAGCAGTGAAAACCGAGGGCTAAGGGAGCAGTACTTC,CASSENRGLREQYF
TRBJ2-2,TRBV10-3,-,TRBD2,TGTGCCATCAGTTCTAGCGGGGGCGAGAACACCGGGGAGCTGTTTTTT,CAISSSGGENTGELFF
TRBJ1-1,TRBV7-2,many,TRBD1,TGTGCCAGCAGCACCGGGACAGGGCGGACTTTCTTT,CASSTGTGRTFF
TRBJ1-3,TRBV5-6,few,-,TGTGCCAGCAGCCTAGAGACGTCCACCATATATTTT,CASSLETSTIYF
TRBJ2-3,TRBV6-5,-,-,TGTGCCAGCAGTTACTCGCGCAGGGGGGAGACAGATACGCAGTATTTT,CASSYSRRGETDTQYF
TRBJ1-5,TRBV12-3/TRBV12-4,few,TRBD1,TGTGCCAGCAGGGGACAGGGGACGGGCAATCAGCCCCAGCATTTT,CASRGQGTGNQPQHF
TRBJ2-3,TRBV24-1,-,-,TGTGCCACCAGTGACGGGAGTGCTGATACGCAGTATTTT,CATSDGSADTQYF
TRBJ2-7,TRBV30,-,TRBD1,TGTGCCTGGAACCCGGTCTTGGCAGGGGGCGCCTACGAGCAGTACTTC,CAWNPVLAGGAYEQYF
TRBJ1-2,TRBV5-6,-,-,TGTGCCAGCAGCCAGGAACCAGACAGGCCGGAAACTCCGGGCACCTTC,CASSQEPDRPETPGTF
TRBJ2-5,TRBV11-1,-,TRBD2,TGTGCCAGCAGCATAAGGAGTAGCGGGAGGCTCCAAGAGACCCAGTACTTC,CASSIRSSGRLQETQYF
TRBJ1-6,TRBV6-1,-,-,TGTGCCAGCAGTCAGAAACTCTCGGGGAATTCGGATTCACCCCTCCACTTT,CASSQKLSGNSDSPLHF
TRBJ2-1,TRBV7-8,once,-,TGTGCCAGCAGTACCGCAGGACGAGGGAACAATGAGCAGTTCTTC,CASSTAGRGNNEQFF
TRBJ1-2,TRBV7-2,many,-,TGTGCCAGCAGCTTAGGGGGACGGGGTGGTGGCTACACCTTC,CASSLGGRGGGYTF
TRBJ2-7,TRBV6-1,-,-,TGTGCCAGCAGTGTCCCGAGGGGACAAGACTACGAGCAGTACTTC,CASSVPRGQDYEQYF
TRBJ2-3,TRBV7-6,-,-,TGTGCCAGCAGCCAAGATCGTCCGGGGACTAGCACAGATACGCAGTATTTT,CASSQDRPGTSTDTQYF
TRBJ1-2,TRBV30,-,-,TGTGCCTGGAGTGGGGAGGACACTAACTATGGCTACACCTTC,CAWSGEDTNYGYTF
TRBJ1-2,TRBV7-9,few,-,TGTGCCAGCAGCTTAGTTCAAAGAGACTATGGCTACACCTTC,CASSLVQRDYGYTF
TRBJ1-2,TRBV30,-,-,TGTGCCTGGAGTGTACGGGTCCAGGTATCTGGCTACACCTTC,CAWSVRVQVSGYTF
TRBJ1-1,TRBV7-3,few,-,TGTGCCAGCAGCTTAAGTTATGGGGGGAGCACTGAAGCTTTCTTT,CASSLSYGGSTEAFF
TRBJ1-5,TRBV4-1,few,-,TGCGCCAGCAGCCAAGAAGCGAGTGGGGGAAGACATCAGCCCCAGCATTTT,CASSQEASGGRHQPQHF
TRBJ1-2,TRBV2,few,TRBD1,TGTGCCAGCATTCGCGACAGGGGAGGGGAATATGGCTACACCTTC,CASIRDRGGEYGYTF
TRBJ2-7,TRBV20-1,-,TRBD1,TGCAGTGCTCCCCGCCTTTGGACAGGGTCTCCCTACGAGCAGTACTTC,CSAPRLWTGSPYEQYF
TRBJ1-3,TRBV7-2,many,-,TGTGCCAGCAGGTTGAGCTCTGGAAACACCATATATTTT,CASRLSSGNTIYF
TRBJ1-6,TRBV10-3,few,-,TGTGCCATCAGTGAGTTCGGGGACACCCGGAGCTCCTATGATTCACCCCTCCACTTT,CAISEFGDTRSSYDSPLHF
TRBJ2-7,TRBV24-1,-,TRBD1,TGTGCCACTCAACCCACGGGACAGGGCGATTACTACGAGCAGTACTTC,CATQPTGQGDYYEQYF
TRBJ1-2,TRBV12-3/TRBV12-4,-,-,TGTGCCAGCAGTCCTACGACAGGAACTTTGCTGAGCTACACCTTC,CASSPTTGTLLSYTF
TRBJ2-5,TRBV7-8,few,-,TGTGCCAGCAGCTTCGAAGCACGACAAGAGACCCAGTACTTC,CASSFEARQETQYF
TRBJ2-1,TRBV7-3,few,-,TGTGCCAGCAGCTTAAGAGGGGGGGGCTACAATGAGCAGTTCTTC,CASSLRGGGYNEQFF
TRBJ2-1,TRBV7-8,few,-,TGTGCCAGCAGCGACAAACTCCCGGGGCCCTACAATGAGCAGTTCTTC,CASSDKLPGPYNEQFF
TRBJ2-5,TRBV10-3,few,-,TGTGCCAGCAGTGAAATGGGAGTCGGTGAGACCCAGTACTTC,CASSEMGVGETQYF
TRBJ1-4,TRBV10-3,-,-,TGTGCCATCAGTGACAGGGTTCGTGAAAAACTGTTTTTT,CAISDRVREKLFF
TRBJ2-7,TRBV5-6,-,TRBD1,TGTGCCAGCAGCCGACAGGGGATCGAGCAGTACTTC,CASSRQGIEQYF
TRBJ1-6,TRBV20-1,-,-,TGCAGTGCTAGTCGCTTCCCAGGGGATCATAATTCACCCCTCCACTTT,CSASRFPGDHNSPLHF
TRBJ2-7,TRBV6-1,few,-,TGTGCCAGCGTTAGAGACAGCACCAGTACCTACGAGCAGTACTTC,CASVRDSTSTYEQYF
TRBJ1-5,TRBV10-3,-,-,TGTGCCATCAGTGCTAGCGGGGGGAGTGAAGAGACCCAGCATTTT,CAISASGGSEETQHF
TRBJ2-5,TRBV10-3,-,TRBD1,TGTGCCATCAACAGGGGCCGGAAGACCCAGTACTTC,CAINRGRKTQYF
TRBJ2-6,TRBV7-2,-,-,TGTGCCAGCAGCAAAGGGGGCTCTGGGGCCAACGTCCTGACTTTC,CASSKGGSGANVLTF
TRBJ1-2,TRBV5-6,many,-,TGTGCCAGCAGCCTAGCGGGGGTCAACTATGGCTACACCTTC,CASSLAGVNYGYTF
TRBJ2-7,TRBV7-3,few,TRBD1,TGTGCCAGCAGTTCCAAACCAGACAGGGCCGGCTACGAGCAGTACTTC,CASSSKPDRAGYEQYF
TRBJ2-3,TRBV10-3,-,-,TGTGCCGTCAGTGAGTCTTGGCAGGCCCACACATTTGATACGCAGTATTTT,CAVSESWQAHTFDTQYF
TRBJ1-6,TRBV6-5,few,-,TGTGCCAGCAGTTACTCTCAACAAGATGACTCCTATAATTCACCCCTCCACTTT,CASSYSQQDDSYNSPLHF
TRBJ2-7,TRBV12-3/TRBV12-4,-,TRBD1,TGTGCCAGCAGTTTAGGAGGACAGGGGGGTGACGAGCAGTACTTC,CASSLGGQGGDEQYF
TRBJ1-5,TRBV6-1,few,-,TGTGCCAGCAGTGAACCCGTCCGAAAGCATTTT,CASSEPVRKHF
TRBJ1-3,TRBV30,-,-,TGTGCCTGGAGTCCTCCCAATCGTCAAGCCCTGGGAAACACCATATATTTT,CAWSPPNRQALGNTIYF
TRBJ2-7,TRBV2,-,TRBD2,TGTGCCAGCAGCTCCTGGACTAGCGGGGGGGACGAGCAGTACTTC,CASSSWTSGGDEQYF
TRBJ2-7,TRBV7-2,-,-,TGTGCCAGCAGCTTAGTGTCAGGGGTCGAGCAGTACTTC,CASSLVSGVEQYF
TRBJ1-1,TRBV5-4,once,-,TGTGCCAGCAGCTCCGTCCCCACCCCAGCCTTGAACACTGAAGCTTTCTTT,CASSSVPTPALNTEAFF